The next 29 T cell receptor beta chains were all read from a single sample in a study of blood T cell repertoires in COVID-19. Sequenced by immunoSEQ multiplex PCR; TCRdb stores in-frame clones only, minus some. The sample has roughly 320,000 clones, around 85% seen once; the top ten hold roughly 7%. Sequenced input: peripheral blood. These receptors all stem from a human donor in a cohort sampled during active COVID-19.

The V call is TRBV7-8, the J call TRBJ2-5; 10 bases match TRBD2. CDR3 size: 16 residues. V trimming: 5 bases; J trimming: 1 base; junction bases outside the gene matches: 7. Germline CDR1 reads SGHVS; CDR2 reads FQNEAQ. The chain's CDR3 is CASSRRTSGFQETQYF. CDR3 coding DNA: TGTGCCAGCAGCCGGAGGACTAGCGGCTTCCAAGAGACCCAGTACTTC.

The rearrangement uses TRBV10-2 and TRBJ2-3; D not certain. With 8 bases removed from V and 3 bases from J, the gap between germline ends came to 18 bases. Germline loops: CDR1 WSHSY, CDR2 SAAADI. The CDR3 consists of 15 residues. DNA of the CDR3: TGCGCCAGCTTGCTATCGAGGAAGCGTACAGATACGCAGTATTTT. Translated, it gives CASLLSRKRTDTQYF.

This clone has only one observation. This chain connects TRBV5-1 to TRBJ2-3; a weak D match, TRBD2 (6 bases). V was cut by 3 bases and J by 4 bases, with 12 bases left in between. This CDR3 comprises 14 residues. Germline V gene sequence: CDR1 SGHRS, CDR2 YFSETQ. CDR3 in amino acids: CASSYLGGPDTQYF. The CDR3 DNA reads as TGCGCCAGCAGCTATCTCGGGGGTCCAGATACGCAGTATTTT. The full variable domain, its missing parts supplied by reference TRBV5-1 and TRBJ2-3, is KAGVTQTPRYLIKTRGQQVTLSCSPISGHRSVSWYQQTPGQGLQFLFEYFSETQRNKGNFPGRFSGRQFSNSRSEMNVSTLELGDSALYLCASSYLGGPDTQYFGPGTRLTVL.

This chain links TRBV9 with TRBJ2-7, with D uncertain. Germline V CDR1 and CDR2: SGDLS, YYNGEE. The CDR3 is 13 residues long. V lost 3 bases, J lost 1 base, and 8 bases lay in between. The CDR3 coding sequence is TGTGCCAGCAGCGCTCCAGGATCCTACGAGCAGTACTTC. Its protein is CASSAPGSYEQYF.

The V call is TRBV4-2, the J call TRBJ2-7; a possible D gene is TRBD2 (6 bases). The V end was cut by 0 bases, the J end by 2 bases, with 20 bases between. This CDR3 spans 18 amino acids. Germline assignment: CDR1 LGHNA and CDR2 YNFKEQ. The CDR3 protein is CASSQDGAAGRLTYEQYF. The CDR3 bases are TGTGCCAGCAGCCAAGATGGGGCGGCGGGGCGACTTACCTACGAGCAGTACTTC.

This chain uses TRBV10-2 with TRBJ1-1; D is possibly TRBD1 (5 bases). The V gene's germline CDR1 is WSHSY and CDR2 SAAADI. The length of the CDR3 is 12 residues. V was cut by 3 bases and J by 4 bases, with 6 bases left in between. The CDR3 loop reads CASSDQGTEAFF. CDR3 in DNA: TGCGCCAGCAGTGACCAGGGCACTGAAGCTTTCTTT.

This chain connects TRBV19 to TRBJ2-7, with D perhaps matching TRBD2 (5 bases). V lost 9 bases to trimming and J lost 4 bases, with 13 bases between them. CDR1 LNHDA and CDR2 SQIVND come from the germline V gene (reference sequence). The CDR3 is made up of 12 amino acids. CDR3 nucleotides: TGTGCCAGCGCGACTAATCCTTACGAGCAGTACTTC. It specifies CASATNPYEQYF.

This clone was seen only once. CDR3 protein: CASSPLTGMDGYTF. The CDR3 DNA reads TGTGCCAGCTCACCACTAACAGGGATGGATGGCTACACCTTC. The chain is built from TRBV18 and TRBJ1-2, with a possible D match to TRBD1 (6 bases). Germline V gene lookup returns CDR1 KGHSH and CDR2 LQKENI. V lost 1 base and J lost 6, with 12 bases in between. The CDR3 has 14 residues. The variable domain in full, completed from reference TRBV18 and TRBJ1-2, reads NAGVMQNPRHLVRRRGQEARLRCSPMKGHSHVYWYRQLPEEGLKFMVYLQKENIIDESGMPKERFSAEFPKEGPSILRIQQVVRGDSAAYFCASSPLTGMDGYTFGSGTRLTVV.

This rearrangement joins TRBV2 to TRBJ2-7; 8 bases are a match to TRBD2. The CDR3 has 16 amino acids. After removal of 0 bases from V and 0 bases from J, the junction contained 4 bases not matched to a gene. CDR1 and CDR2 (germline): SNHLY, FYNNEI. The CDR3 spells CASSEASGGSSYEQYF. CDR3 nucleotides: TGTGCCAGCAGTGAAGCGAGCGGGGGTAGCTCCTACGAGCAGTACTTC.

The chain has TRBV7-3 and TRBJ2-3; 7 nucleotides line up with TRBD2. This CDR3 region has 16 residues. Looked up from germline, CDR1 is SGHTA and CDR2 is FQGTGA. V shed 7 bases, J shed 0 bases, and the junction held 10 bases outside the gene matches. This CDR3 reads CASTPGGGPSTDTQYF. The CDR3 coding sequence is TGTGCCAGCACCCCGGGAGGCGGGCCGAGCACAGATACGCAGTATTTT.

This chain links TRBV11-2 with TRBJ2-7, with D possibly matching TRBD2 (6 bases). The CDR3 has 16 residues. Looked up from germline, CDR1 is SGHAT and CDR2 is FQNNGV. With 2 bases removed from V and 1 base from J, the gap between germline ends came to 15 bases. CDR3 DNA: TGTGCCAGCAGCTTAATTCTGGGACTGTCGTCCTACGAGCAGTACTTC. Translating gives CASSLILGLSSYEQYF.

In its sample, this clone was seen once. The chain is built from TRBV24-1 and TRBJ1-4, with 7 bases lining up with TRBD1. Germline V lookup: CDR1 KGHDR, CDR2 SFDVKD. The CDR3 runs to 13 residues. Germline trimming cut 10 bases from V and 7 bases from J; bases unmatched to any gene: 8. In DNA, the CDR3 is TGTGCCACTGCAGAACAGGGGAGTGAAAAACTGTTTTTT. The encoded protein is CATAEQGSEKLFF.

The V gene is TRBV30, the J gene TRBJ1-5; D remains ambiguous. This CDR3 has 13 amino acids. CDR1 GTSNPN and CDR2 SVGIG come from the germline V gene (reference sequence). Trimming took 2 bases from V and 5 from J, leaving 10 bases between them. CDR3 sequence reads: CAWSPGWDQPQHF. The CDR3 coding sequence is TGTGCCTGGAGTCCGGGGTGGGATCAGCCCCAGCATTTT.

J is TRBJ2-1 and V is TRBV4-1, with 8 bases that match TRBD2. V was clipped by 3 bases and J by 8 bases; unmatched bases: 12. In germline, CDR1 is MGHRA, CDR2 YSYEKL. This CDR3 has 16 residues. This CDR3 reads CASSHKGAGDGYEQFF. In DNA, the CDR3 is TGCGCCAGCAGCCACAAGGGAGCGGGGGATGGCTATGAGCAGTTCTTC.

CDR3 bases: TGTGCCAGCTCACCAACAGGGTATAGCACAGATACGCAGTATTTT. This codes for CASSPTGYSTDTQYF. This chain links TRBV18 with TRBJ2-3, with a tentative D call TRBD1 (6 bases). Germline assignment: CDR1 KGHSH and CDR2 LQKENI. V dropped 2 bases and J dropped 0 bases, with 9 bases sitting between them. The CDR3 is made up of 15 amino acids.

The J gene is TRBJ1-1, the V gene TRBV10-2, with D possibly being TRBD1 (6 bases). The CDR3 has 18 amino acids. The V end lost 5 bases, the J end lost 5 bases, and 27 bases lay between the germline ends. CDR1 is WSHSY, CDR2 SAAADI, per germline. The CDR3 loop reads CASSRTGTKSAEKTEAFF. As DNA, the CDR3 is TGCGCCAGCAGTCGTACCGGGACAAAAAGTGCGGAGAAGACTGAAGCTTTCTTT.

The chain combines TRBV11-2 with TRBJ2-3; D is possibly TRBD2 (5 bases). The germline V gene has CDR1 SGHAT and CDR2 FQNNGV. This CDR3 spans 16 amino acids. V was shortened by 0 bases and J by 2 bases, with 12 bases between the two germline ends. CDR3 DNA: TGTGCCAGCAGCTTAGATTTGGCCGGGATCACAGATACGCAGTATTTT. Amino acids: CASSLDLAGITDTQYF.

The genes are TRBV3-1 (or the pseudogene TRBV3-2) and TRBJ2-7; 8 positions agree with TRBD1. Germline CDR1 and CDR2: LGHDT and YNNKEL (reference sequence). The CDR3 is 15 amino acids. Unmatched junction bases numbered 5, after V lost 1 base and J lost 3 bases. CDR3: CASSQGPGQGYEQYF. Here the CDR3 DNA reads TGTGCCAGCAGCCAAGGGCCTGGACAGGGCTACGAGCAGTACTTC.

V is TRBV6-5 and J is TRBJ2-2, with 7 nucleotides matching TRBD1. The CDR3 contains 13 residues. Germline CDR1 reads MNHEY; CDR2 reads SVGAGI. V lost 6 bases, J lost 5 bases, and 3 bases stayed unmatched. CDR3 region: CASRTGATGELFF. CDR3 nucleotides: TGTGCCAGCAGAACAGGGGCAACCGGGGAGCTGTTTTTT.

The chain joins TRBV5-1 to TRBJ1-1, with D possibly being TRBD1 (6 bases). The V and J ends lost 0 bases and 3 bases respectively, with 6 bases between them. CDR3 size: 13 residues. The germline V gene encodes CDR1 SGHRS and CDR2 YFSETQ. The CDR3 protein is CASSLDRDTEAFF. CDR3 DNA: TGCGCCAGCAGCTTGGACAGGGACACTGAAGCTTTCTTT.

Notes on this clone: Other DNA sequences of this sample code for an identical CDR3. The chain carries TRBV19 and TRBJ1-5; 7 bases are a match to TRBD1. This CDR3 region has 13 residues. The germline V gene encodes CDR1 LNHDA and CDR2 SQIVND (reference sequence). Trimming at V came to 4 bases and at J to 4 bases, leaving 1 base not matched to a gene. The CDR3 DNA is TGTGCCAGTAGTAGACAGGGAAATCAGCCCCAGCATTTT. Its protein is CASSRQGNQPQHF.

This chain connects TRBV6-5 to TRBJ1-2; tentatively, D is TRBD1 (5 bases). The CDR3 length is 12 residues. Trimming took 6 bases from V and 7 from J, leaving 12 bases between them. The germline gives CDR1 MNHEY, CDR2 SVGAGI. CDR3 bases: TGTGCCAGCAGCGCATCAGGGTCTGGCTACACCTTC. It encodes CASSASGSGYTF.

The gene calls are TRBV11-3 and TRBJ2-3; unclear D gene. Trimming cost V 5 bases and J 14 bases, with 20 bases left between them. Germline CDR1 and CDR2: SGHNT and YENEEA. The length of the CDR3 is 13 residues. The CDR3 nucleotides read TGTGCCAGCAGCCTAACTGGGCATTCGTTTCGGTATTTT. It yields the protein CASSLTGHSFRYF.

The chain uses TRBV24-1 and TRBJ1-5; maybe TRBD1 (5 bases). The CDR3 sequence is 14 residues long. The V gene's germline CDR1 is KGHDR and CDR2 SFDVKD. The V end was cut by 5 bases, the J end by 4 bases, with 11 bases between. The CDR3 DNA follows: TGTGCCACCAGTGTCGGGGGGGGGAATCAGCCCCAGCATTTT. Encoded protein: CATSVGGGNQPQHF.

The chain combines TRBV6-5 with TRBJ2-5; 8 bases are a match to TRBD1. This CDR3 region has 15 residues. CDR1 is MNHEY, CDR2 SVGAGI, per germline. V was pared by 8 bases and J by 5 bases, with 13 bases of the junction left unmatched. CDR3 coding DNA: TGTGCCAGCCTCCTCCACCCAGGGGGCGGGGAGACCCAGTACTTC. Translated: CASLLHPGGGETQYF.

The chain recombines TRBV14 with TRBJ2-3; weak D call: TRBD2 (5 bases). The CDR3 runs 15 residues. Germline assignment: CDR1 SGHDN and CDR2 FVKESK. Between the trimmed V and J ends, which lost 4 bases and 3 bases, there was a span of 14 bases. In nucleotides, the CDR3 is TGTGCCAGCAGCCCTATCTTGAGGGAAACAGATACGCAGTATTTT. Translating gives CASSPILRETDTQYF.

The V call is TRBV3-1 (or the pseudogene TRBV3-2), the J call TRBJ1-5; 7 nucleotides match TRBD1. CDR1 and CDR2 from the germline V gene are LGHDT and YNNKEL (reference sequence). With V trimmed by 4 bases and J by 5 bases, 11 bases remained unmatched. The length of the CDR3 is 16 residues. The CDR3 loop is CASSRGTVGAYQPQHF. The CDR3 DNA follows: TGTGCCAGCAGCCGTGGGACAGTCGGGGCCTATCAGCCCCAGCATTTT.

Here the CDR3 DNA reads TGCAGCGTTGCTGAGGGGACTAAGGGTGGCTACACCTTC. This sequence encodes CSVAEGTKGGYTF. The V and J genes are TRBV29-1 and TRBJ1-2; D perhaps matches TRBD1 (5 bases). This CDR3 is 13 amino acids long. CDR1 and CDR2 from the germline V gene are SQVTM and ANQGSEA. V dropped 4 bases and J dropped 7 bases, with 16 bases sitting between them. Full variable domain (outside the CDR3, taken from reference TRBV29-1 and TRBJ1-2): SAVISQKPSRDICQRGTSLTIQCQVDSQVTMMFWYRQQPGQSLTLIATANQGSEATYESGFVIDKFPISRPNLTFSTLTVSNMSPEDSSIYLCSVAEGTKGGYTFGSGTRLTVV.

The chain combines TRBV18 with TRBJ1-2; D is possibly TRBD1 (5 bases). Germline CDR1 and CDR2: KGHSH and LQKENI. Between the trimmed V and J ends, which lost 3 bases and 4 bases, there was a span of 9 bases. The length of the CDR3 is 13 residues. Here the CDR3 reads CASSPSGSYGYTF. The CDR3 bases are TGTGCCAGCTCACCGTCAGGGTCCTATGGCTACACCTTC. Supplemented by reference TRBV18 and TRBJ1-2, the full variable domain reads NAGVMQNPRHLVRRRGQEARLRCSPMKGHSHVYWYRQLPEEGLKFMVYLQKENIIDESGMPKERFSAEFPKEGPSILRIQQVVRGDSAAYFCASSPSGSYGYTFGSGTRLTVV.